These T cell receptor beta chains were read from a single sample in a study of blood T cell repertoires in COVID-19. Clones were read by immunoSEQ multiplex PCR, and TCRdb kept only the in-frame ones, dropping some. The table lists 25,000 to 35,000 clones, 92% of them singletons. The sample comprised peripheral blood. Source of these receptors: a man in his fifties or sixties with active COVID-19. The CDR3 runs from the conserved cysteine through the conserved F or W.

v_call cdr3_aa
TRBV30 CAWRSRGLRTEAFF
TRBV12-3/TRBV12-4 CASSFGGGYTF
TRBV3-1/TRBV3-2 CASSQRGNTIYF
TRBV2 CASSVSSGWVDTQYF
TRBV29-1 CSVVTGYEQYF
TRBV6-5 CASGRMIPYNSPLHF
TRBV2 CASSRGQGGSYEQYF
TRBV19 CASSIPQTGKYGYTF
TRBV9 CASSGQGGSQPQHF
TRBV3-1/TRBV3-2 CASSQGTPGGSYEQYF
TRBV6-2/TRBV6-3 CASSIVGGQETQYF
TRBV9 CASSVGLAGGELFF
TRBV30 CAWNVGGGDQETQYF
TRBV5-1 CASSLTGTGANVLTF
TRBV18 CASSPEIAGKSGELFF
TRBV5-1 CASSLASGAGDTQYF
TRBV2 CASSEARGGGNTIYF
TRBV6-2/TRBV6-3 CASSLRPSGYHTGELFF
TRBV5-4 CASSLPLAQGTDTQYF
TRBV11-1 CASSLQSTGELFF
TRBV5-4 CASSFNNEQFF
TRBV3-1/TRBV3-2 CASSQRGPTGGNIQYF
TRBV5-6 CASSFTGTNSYNEQFF
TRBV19 CASSIRAGGGERETQYF
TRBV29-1 CSVEGGGGIGTDTQYF
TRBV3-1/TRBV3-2 CASSTRQGTNEKLFF
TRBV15 CATSREGGAGGNTIYF
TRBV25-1 CASSEFTGGVQETQYF
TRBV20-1 CSASRDRGKGYEQYF
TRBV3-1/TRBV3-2 CASSHLWTGGLYGYTF
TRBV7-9 CASSQDSPQGNSPLHF
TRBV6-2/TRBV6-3 CASSYPTSGRASNPYEQYF
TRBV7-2 CASSPRTDLSNQPQHF
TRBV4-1 CASSQAWGREDYGYTF
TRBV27 CASSGTASPFYNSPLHF
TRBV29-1 CSVRGAGDETQYF
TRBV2 CASFSRGPNTGELFF
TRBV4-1 CASSQVPGGLGQPQHF
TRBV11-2 CASSFPGVNSPLHF
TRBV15 CATSRGAGALNTDTQYF
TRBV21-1 CASSKPQGRDRVVPYNEQFF
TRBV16 CASSRGVPPNTEAFF
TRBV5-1 CASSPIGLGGEQFF
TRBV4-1 CASSLRAWAGELFF
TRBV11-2 CASSLAGASGRGLRDIQYF
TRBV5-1 CASSPEQGAVYGYTF
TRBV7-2 CASSSRREISGNTIYF
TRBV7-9 CASSPRDFNTSPLHF
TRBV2 CASGSVYEQFF
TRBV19 CASRGGDGGNNQPQHF
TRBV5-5 CASSREGRWGLGETQYF
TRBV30 CAWSVRGIGNQPQHF
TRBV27 CASSLKRNTEAFF
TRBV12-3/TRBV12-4 CASSKQGHYGYTF
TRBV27 CASSPRAGDSDTQYF
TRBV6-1 CASSEIGTGDYGYTF
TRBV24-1 CATSDRGQGYEQYF
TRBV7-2 CASSINREYGYTF
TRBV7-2 CASSVAGDTDTQYF
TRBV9 CASSASGFPQFF